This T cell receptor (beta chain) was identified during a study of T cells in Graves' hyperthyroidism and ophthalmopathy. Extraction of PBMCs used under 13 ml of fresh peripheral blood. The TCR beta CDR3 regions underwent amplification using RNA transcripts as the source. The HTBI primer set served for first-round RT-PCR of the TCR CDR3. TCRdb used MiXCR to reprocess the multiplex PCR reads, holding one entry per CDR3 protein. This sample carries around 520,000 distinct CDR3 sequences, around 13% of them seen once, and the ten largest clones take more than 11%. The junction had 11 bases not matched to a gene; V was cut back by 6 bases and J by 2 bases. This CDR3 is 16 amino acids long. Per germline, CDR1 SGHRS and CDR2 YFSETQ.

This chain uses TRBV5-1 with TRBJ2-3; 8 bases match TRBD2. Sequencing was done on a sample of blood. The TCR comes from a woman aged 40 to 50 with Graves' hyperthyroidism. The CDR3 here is CASTPAGDIPTDTQYF. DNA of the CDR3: TGCGCCAGCACCCCAGCGGGAGATATCCCCACAGATACGCAGTATTTT.